This TCR beta chain was found in a study of T cell repertoires in cytomegalovirus infection. Study overall: HLA-C-restricted CMV epitopes, recently identified, and well-studied HLA-B-restricted ones were used by the study. Public TCR beta signatures were indicative of both CMV infection and a matching HLA type. Study-wide results and caveats: Clonotypes of TCR beta that were HLA-C-restricted and CMV-specific dominated the ex vivo response. Cumulative frequency (of public TCR beta family members) identified carriers of CMV plus the relevant HLA.

TCRdb re-called the reads through MiXCR, storing one row per CDR3 protein. The sample lists about 900,000 distinct CDR3 sequences; approximately 31% were seen once. The CDR3 loop spans 15 amino acids. Per germline, CDR1 PRHDT and CDR2 FYEKMQ (reference sequence). V shed 0 bases and J shed 3 bases, with 11 bases lying between them. Of note for this clonotype: The antigen remains unidentified.

The chain recombines TRBV13 with TRBJ1-2; no clear D. The clonotype was recovered from a human donor in good health (CMV status not recorded). Some clones in this sample may be carry-over from other donors' samples. Material: cultured CD8+ T cells from PBMCs, obtained from culture after CMV antigen stimulation. CDR3 nucleotides: TGTGCCAGCAGCTTAGGCAGGAGCCTACACTATGGCTACACCTTC. Residues: CASSLGRSLHYGYTF.